A selection of T cell receptor beta chains follows, all from one sample in a study of shared clonotypes between healthy human individuals. Data came from immunoSEQ multiplex PCR; TCRdb stores just in-frame clones and leaves some out. The data show over 150,000 clones, 66% seen once. The source material was memory CD4+ T cells sorted from blood. The receptors were gathered from a man aged 25-40 years in good health. The CDR3 runs from the conserved cysteine through the conserved F or W. The D gene is left open where the match is weak. Size values are once, few and many counts, or a class for expanded clones, and some rows have none.

size: many
length: 15
D: NA
J: TRBJ2-5
V: TRBV4-2
CDR3: CASSQERLVAKTQYF
DNA: TGTGCCAGCAGCCAAGAACGGCTAGTGGCAAAGACCCAGTACTTC

size: NA
length: 14
D: NA
J: TRBJ2-5
V: TRBV28
CDR3: CASSRDGRVATQYF
DNA: TGTGCCAGCAGTCGTGACGGCAGGGTTGCGACCCAGTACTTC

size: NA
length: 14
D: NA
J: TRBJ2-4
V: TRBV19
CDR3: CASSIDRATNIQYF
DNA: TGTGCCAGTAGTATAGATCGGGCCACCAACATTCAGTACTTC

size: NA
length: 14
D: TRBD1
J: TRBJ2-5
V: TRBV14
CDR3: CASSQAGTEETQYF
DNA: TGTGCCAGCAGCCAAGCCGGGACAGAAGAGACCCAGTACTTC

size: once
length: 15
D: NA
J: TRBJ1-2
V: TRBV2
CDR3: CASRDKAARVYGYTF
DNA: TGTGCCAGCAGGGACAAAGCGGCCAGGGTCTATGGCTACACCTTC

size: NA
length: 17
D: TRBD2
J: TRBJ2-3
V: TRBV2
CDR3: CASKILGLEVGTDTQYF
DNA: TGTGCCAGCAAGATCCTGGGACTAGAGGTCGGTACAGATACGCAGTATTTT

size: few
length: 15
D: NA
J: TRBJ2-3
V: TRBV6-5
CDR3: CASTPFSGATDTQYF
DNA: TGTGCCAGCACCCCCTTTTCCGGGGCAACAGATACGCAGTATTTT

size: many
length: 15
D: TRBD1
J: TRBJ1-5
V: TRBV18
CDR3: CASSPGQKYNQPQHF
DNA: TGTGCCAGCTCCCCGGGACAGAAGTACAATCAGCCCCAGCATTTT

size: many
length: 13
D: NA
J: TRBJ2-1
V: TRBV6-5
CDR3: CASSRGFPNEQFF
DNA: TGTGCCAGCAGTAGGGGGTTTCCCAATGAGCAGTTCTTC

size: NA
length: 16
D: NA
J: TRBJ2-7
V: TRBV5-1
CDR3: CASSLVASRVSYEQYF
DNA: TGCGCCAGCAGCTTGGTGGCTAGTCGGGTTTCCTACGAGCAGTACTTC

size: NA
length: 14
D: NA
J: TRBJ1-1
V: TRBV6-6
CDR3: CASSYDNGGTEAFF
DNA: TGTGCCAGCAGTTACGATAATGGGGGTACTGAAGCTTTCTTT

size: NA
length: 20
D: TRBD2
J: TRBJ2-1
V: TRBV23-1
CDR3: CASSQSAPSLGLAVNNEQFF
DNA: TGCGCCAGCAGTCAATCGGCTCCCAGTCTGGGGCTAGCGGTTAACAATGAGCAGTTCTTC

size: NA
length: 19
D: TRBD1
J: TRBJ2-1
V: TRBV5-1
CDR3: CASSLEPQGALQLYNEQFF
DNA: TGCGCCAGCAGCTTGGAACCTCAGGGGGCTCTGCAGTTATACAATGAGCAGTTCTTC

size: NA
length: 14
D: TRBD1
J: TRBJ2-7
V: TRBV5-1
CDR3: CASSPTSTGSEQYF
DNA: TGCGCCAGCAGCCCGACCTCGACAGGGTCCGAGCAGTACTTC

size: few
length: 12
D: NA
J: TRBJ2-7
V: TRBV29-1
CDR3: CSARGGTFEQYF
DNA: TGCAGCGCCCGTGGCGGGACGTTCGAGCAGTACTTC

size: NA
length: 16
D: NA
J: TRBJ2-1
V: TRBV7-8
CDR3: CASTPYTSYTYNEQFF
DNA: TGTGCCAGCACCCCATACACTAGTTATACCTACAATGAGCAGTTCTTC

size: once
length: 16
D: NA
J: TRBJ2-3
V: TRBV4-1
CDR3: CASSQEGWSVTDTQYF
DNA: TGCGCCAGCAGCCAAGAAGGCTGGTCGGTCACAGATACGCAGTATTTT

size: NA
length: 15
D: TRBD2
J: TRBJ2-1
V: TRBV18
CDR3: CASSPVGLVIHEQFF
DNA: TGTGCCAGCTCACCAGTGGGACTAGTCATTCATGAGCAGTTCTTC

size: NA
length: 16
D: NA
J: TRBJ2-2
V: TRBV9
CDR3: CASSPGGDSFTGELFF
DNA: TGTGCCAGCAGCCCGGGGGGGGACAGTTTCACCGGGGAGCTGTTTTTT

size: NA
length: 13
D: TRBD2
J: TRBJ2-1
V: TRBV11-2
CDR3: CASSLAGGGLPFF
DNA: TGTGCCAGCAGCCTAGCGGGAGGTGGTCTGCCGTTCTTC

size: once
length: 12
D: NA
J: TRBJ2-5
V: TRBV29-1
CDR3: CSVAKRDWTQYF
DNA: TGCAGCGTTGCAAAAAGAGATTGGACCCAGTACTTC

size: NA
length: 15
D: TRBD1
J: TRBJ2-7
V: TRBV5-1
CDR3: CASSRGLTGVGEQYF
DNA: TGCGCCAGCAGCCGAGGCCTGACAGGGGTGGGCGAGCAGTACTTC

size: NA
length: 15
D: NA
J: TRBJ2-1
V: TRBV18
CDR3: CASSVNTPTYNEQFF
DNA: TGTGCCAGCTCCGTGAATACTCCTACGTACAATGAGCAGTTCTTC

size: NA
length: 18
D: TRBD2
J: TRBJ2-1
V: TRBV7-9
CDR3: CASSFPRRLAGGRDEQFF
DNA: TGTGCCAGCAGCTTCCCCCGCCGACTAGCGGGAGGCAGGGATGAGCAGTTCTTC

size: NA
length: 14
D: TRBD1
J: TRBJ1-3
V: TRBV30
CDR3: CAWSADRIRNTIYF
DNA: TGTGCCTGGAGTGCGGACAGGATAAGAAACACCATATATTTT

size: few
length: 14
D: NA
J: TRBJ1-2
V: TRBV29-1
CDR3: CSVDTARGARGYTF
DNA: TGCAGCGTTGATACTGCCCGGGGGGCCCGGGGCTACACCTTC

size: NA
length: 15
D: TRBD2
J: TRBJ2-7
V: TRBV27
CDR3: CASRYRAGVVYEQYF
DNA: TGTGCCAGCAGGTATCGGGCGGGAGTGGTCTACGAGCAGTACTTC

size: few
length: 14
D: NA
J: TRBJ2-1
V: TRBV19
CDR3: CASSTIGLYNEQFF
DNA: TGTGCCAGTAGTACGATCGGACTGTACAATGAGCAGTTCTTC